The clone carrying this T cell receptor (beta chain) was detected only a few times. What it recognizes is unknown. TCRdb recomputed calls from the reads with MiXCR, one row per CDR3 protein. The sample lists some 350,000 distinct CDR3 sequences; 25% to 30% were seen once. This entry belongs to a study of T cell repertoires in cytomegalovirus infection. At the level of the study: Newly reported HLA-C-restricted and thoroughly characterized HLA-B-restricted CMV epitopes were employed. Shared public TCR beta signatures pointed to both CMV infection and a matching HLA type.

The CDR3 is 18 amino acids. Germline trimming cut 4 bases from V and 0 bases from J; bases unmatched to any gene: 10. The germline V gene has CDR1 LNHDA and CDR2 SQIVND (reference sequence). Regarding the study as a whole: Of the TCR beta families, the public ones yielded a cumulative frequency that identified carriers of CMV plus the relevant HLA.

The rearrangement uses TRBV19 and TRBJ1-5, with 9 bases lining up with TRBD1. Sequencing was performed on cultured PBMCs, taken from culture after CMV antigen stimulation. The source of this sequence is a human donor in good health (CMV status not recorded). Some clones in this sample may be carry-over from other donors' samples. The CDR3, as DNA: TGTGCCAGTAGTAGGGACAGGGCGAATACCTATAGCAATCAGCCCCAGCATTTT. This encodes CASSRDRANTYSNQPQHF.